The rows below give T cell receptor beta chains drawn from one sample of a study of pediatric ulcerative colitis. Some clones are missing from TCRdb's copy, which holds only in-frame ones; the method was immunoSEQ multiplex PCR. This repertoire shows roughly 19,000 clones, nearly 75% found once; its top ten account for around 6.6%. Input material: gut tissue. The origin of the receptors is a boy between 5 and 17 years old with moderate ulcerative colitis. CDR3s include the opening cysteine and the closing phenylalanine or tryptophan. D genes are given only for firm matches. Size values are once, few and many counts, or a class for expanded clones, and some rows have none.

V: TRBV2
size: .
J: TRBJ2-2
D: .
CDR3: CASSEVDLGELFF
DNA: TGTGCCAGCAGTGAAGTAGACCTCGGGGAGCTGTTTTTT

V: TRBV30
size: .
J: TRBJ1-2
D: .
CDR3: CAWSLLKVSGYTF
DNA: TGTGCCTGGAGCCTCCTAAAGGTCTCTGGCTACACCTTC

V: TRBV5-1
size: .
J: TRBJ2-1
D: TRBD1
CDR3: CASSQGQAYNEQFF
DNA: TGCGCCAGCAGCCAGGGACAGGCCTACAATGAGCAGTTCTTC

V: TRBV6-5
size: .
J: TRBJ2-1
D: .
CDR3: CASSYSGINEQFF
DNA: TGTGCCAGCAGTTACTCCGGGATCAATGAGCAGTTCTTC

V: TRBV30
size: .
J: TRBJ2-1
D: .
CDR3: CAWAVGGTNEQFF
DNA: TGTGCCTGGGCTGTAGGGGGGACCAATGAGCAGTTCTTC

V: TRBV28
size: .
J: TRBJ1-2
D: .
CDR3: CASSLSLTVYGYTF
DNA: TGTGCCAGCAGTTTATCTTTGACAGTCTATGGCTACACCTTC

V: TRBV28
size: .
J: TRBJ1-5
D: TRBD1
CDR3: CASRSTGGGQPQHF
DNA: TGTGCCAGCAGATCGACAGGGGGTGGACAGCCCCAGCATTTT

V: TRBV5-6
size: .
J: TRBJ1-2
D: TRBD1
CDR3: CASSLGKTGLGGYTF
DNA: TGTGCCAGCAGCTTGGGAAAGACAGGGTTGGGCGGCTACACCTTC

V: TRBV7-3
size: .
J: TRBJ2-5
D: TRBD2
CDR3: CASSLTGLAGGGEETQYF
DNA: TGTGCCAGCAGCTTAACCGGCCTAGCGGGGGGAGGAGAGGAGACCCAGTACTTC

V: TRBV15
size: .
J: TRBJ1-4
D: .
CDR3: CATSRSSGASNEKLFF
DNA: TGTGCCACCAGCAGGAGTTCGGGGGCCTCTAATGAAAAACTGTTTTTT

V: TRBV5-3
size: .
J: TRBJ2-5
D: TRBD1
CDR3: CATVGQQETQYF
DNA: TGTGCCACAGTGGGACAGCAAGAGACCCAGTACTTC

V: TRBV28
size: .
J: TRBJ1-1
D: .
CDR3: CASRNRPQNTEAFF
DNA: TGTGCCAGCAGGAACCGGCCCCAAAACACTGAAGCTTTCTTT

V: TRBV11-3
size: .
J: TRBJ2-2
D: TRBD1
CDR3: CASSRGQGATGELFF
DNA: TGTGCCAGCAGCCGCGGACAGGGCGCCACCGGGGAGCTGTTTTTT

V: TRBV7-2
size: .
J: TRBJ1-1
D: .
CDR3: CASSPHREAFF
DNA: TGTGCCAGCAGCCCCCATCGAGAAGCTTTCTTT

V: TRBV6-5
size: .
J: TRBJ1-3
D: TRBD1
CDR3: CASSYRQGRGNTIYF
DNA: TGTGCCAGCAGTTACCGACAGGGTCGAGGAAACACCATATATTTT

V: TRBV7-2
size: .
J: TRBJ1-2
D: TRBD1
CDR3: CASSLGDSSTGYTF
DNA: TGTGCCAGCAGCTTAGGGGACAGTTCGACCGGCTACACCTTC

V: TRBV6-5
size: .
J: TRBJ2-2
D: .
CDR3: CASRLRNTGELFF
DNA: TGTGCCAGCAGGTTGAGGAACACCGGGGAGCTGTTTTTT

V: TRBV5-6
size: .
J: TRBJ1-2
D: .
CDR3: CASSLDRGFIYGYTF
DNA: TGTGCCAGCAGCTTGGATAGGGGGTTTATCTATGGCTACACCTTC

V: TRBV4-3
size: .
J: TRBJ2-1
D: TRBD2
CDR3: CASSLLAEGGEQFF
DNA: TGCGCCAGCAGCTTACTAGCGGAAGGGGGTGAGCAGTTCTTC

V: TRBV4-1
size: .
J: TRBJ1-1
D: .
CDR3: CASSLLDIQNTEAFF
DNA: TGCGCCAGCAGCCTCCTGGACATACAGAACACTGAAGCTTTCTTT

V: TRBV30
size: .
J: TRBJ2-2
D: TRBD1
CDR3: CAWRGGTGVGTGELFF
DNA: TGTGCCTGGAGGGGAGGGACAGGGGTCGGCACCGGGGAGCTGTTTTTT

V: TRBV7-8
size: .
J: TRBJ2-7
D: .
CDR3: CASSLNLAGSSYEQYF
DNA: TGTGCCAGCAGCTTAAACCTCGCGGGCAGTTCCTACGAGCAGTACTTC

V: TRBV29-1
size: .
J: TRBJ1-1
D: .
CDR3: CSVAKARGSSNTEAFF
DNA: TGCAGCGTTGCGAAAGCGAGGGGCTCCTCGAACACTGAAGCTTTCTTT

V: TRBV5-8
size: .
J: TRBJ2-7
D: .
CDR3: CATKPYEQYF
DNA: TGTGCCACCAAGCCATATGAGCAGTACTTC

V: TRBV25-1
size: .
J: TRBJ2-7
D: TRBD1
CDR3: CASSEDEGASSYEQYF
DNA: TGTGCCAGCAGTGAAGACGAGGGGGCAAGCTCCTACGAGCAGTACTTC

V: TRBV15
size: .
J: TRBJ1-3
D: .
CDR3: CATSRDRGAERLIF
DNA: TGTGCCACCAGCAGAGATCGGGGGGCAGAGAGACTTATTTTT

V: TRBV19
size: .
J: TRBJ2-1
D: TRBD1
CDR3: CASSRGGTGVVYNEQFF
DNA: TGTGCCAGTAGTAGAGGGGGGACAGGGGTGGTCTACAATGAGCAGTTCTTC

V: TRBV5-1
size: .
J: TRBJ2-1
D: TRBD2
CDR3: CASSFTGGANNEQFF
DNA: TGCGCCAGCAGCTTTACGGGAGGGGCGAACAATGAGCAGTTCTTC

V: TRBV27
size: .
J: TRBJ2-3
D: .
CDR3: CASSLSSISTDTQYF
DNA: TGTGCCAGCAGTTTATCTAGTATTTCCACAGATACGCAGTATTTT

V: TRBV11-2
size: few
J: TRBJ2-3
D: .
CDR3: CASSLVGSGSDTQYF
DNA: TGTGCCAGCAGCTTAGTTGGGTCAGGGTCTGATACGCAGTATTTT

V: TRBV28
size: .
J: TRBJ2-7
D: .
CDR3: CASRGPYGSYEQYF
DNA: TGTGCCAGCAGGGGGCCGTACGGATCCTACGAGCAGTACTTC